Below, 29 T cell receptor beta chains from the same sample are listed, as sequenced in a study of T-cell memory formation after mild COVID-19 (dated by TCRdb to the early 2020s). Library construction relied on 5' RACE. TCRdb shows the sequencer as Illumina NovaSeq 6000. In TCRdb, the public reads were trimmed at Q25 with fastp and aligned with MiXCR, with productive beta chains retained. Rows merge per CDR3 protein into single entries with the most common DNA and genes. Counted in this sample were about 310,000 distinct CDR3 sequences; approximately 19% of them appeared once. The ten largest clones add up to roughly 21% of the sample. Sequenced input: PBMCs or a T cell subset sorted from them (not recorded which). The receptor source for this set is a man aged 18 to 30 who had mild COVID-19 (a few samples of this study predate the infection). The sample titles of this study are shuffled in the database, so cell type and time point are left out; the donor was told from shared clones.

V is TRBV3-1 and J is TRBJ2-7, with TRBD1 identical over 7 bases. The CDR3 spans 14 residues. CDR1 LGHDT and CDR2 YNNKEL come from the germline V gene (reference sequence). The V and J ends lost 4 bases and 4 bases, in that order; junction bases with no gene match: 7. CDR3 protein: CASSPLGTEYEQYF. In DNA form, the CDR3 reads TGTGCCAGCAGCCCCCTAGGGACAGAATACGAGCAGTACTTC.

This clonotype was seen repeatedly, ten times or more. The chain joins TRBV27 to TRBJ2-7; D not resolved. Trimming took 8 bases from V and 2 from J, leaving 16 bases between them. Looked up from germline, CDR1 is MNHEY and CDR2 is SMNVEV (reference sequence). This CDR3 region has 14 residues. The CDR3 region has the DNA TGTGCCAGCCGAGAAGCGCAGCCACCCTACGAGCAGTACTTC. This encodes CASREAQPPYEQYF.

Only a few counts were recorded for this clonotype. CDR3 bases: TGTGCCAGCAGCTTTGTACGGCCTAGCCGGACCGGGGAGCTGTTTTTT. The encoded protein is CASSFVRPSRTGELFF. The rearrangement uses TRBV7-9 and TRBJ2-2, with D possibly being TRBD2 (5 bases). V was cut by 3 bases and J by 5 bases, with 16 bases left in between. Germline assignment: CDR1 SEHNR and CDR2 FQNEAQ (reference sequence). CDR3 size: 16 residues.

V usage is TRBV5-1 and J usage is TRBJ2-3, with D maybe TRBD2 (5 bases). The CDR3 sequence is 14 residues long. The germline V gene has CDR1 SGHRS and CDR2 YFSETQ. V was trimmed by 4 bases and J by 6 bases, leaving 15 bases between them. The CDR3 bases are TGCGCCAGCAGCCTGCTACCCGGGGAGGATACGCAGTATTTT. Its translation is CASSLLPGEDTQYF.

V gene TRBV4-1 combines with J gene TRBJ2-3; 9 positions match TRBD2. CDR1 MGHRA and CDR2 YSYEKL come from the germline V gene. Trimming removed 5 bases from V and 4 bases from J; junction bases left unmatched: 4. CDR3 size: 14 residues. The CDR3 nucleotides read TGCGCCAGCAGCACTCTAGCGGGGTCAGATACGCAGTATTTT. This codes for CASSTLAGSDTQYF.

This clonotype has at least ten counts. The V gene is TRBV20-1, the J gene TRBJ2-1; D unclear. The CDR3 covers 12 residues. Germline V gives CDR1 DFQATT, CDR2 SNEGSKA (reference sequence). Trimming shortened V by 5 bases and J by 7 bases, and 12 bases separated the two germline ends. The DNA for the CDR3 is TGCAGTGCTCCTAGGTCGGATAATGAGCAGTTCTTC. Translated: CSAPRSDNEQFF.

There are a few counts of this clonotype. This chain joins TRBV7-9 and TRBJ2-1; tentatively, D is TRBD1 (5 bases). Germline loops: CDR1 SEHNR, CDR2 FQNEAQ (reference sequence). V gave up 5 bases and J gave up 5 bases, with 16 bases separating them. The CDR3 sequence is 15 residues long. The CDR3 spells CASSRSQGYNNEQFF. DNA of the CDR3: TGTGCCAGCAGCCGGTCCCAGGGCTACAACAATGAGCAGTTCTTC. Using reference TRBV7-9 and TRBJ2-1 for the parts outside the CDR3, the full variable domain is DTGVSQNPRHKITKRGQNVTFRCDPISEHNRLYWYRQTLGQGPEFLTYFQNEAQLEKSRLLSDRFSAERPKGSFSTLEIQRTEQGDSAMYLCASSRSQGYNNEQFFGPGTRLTVL.

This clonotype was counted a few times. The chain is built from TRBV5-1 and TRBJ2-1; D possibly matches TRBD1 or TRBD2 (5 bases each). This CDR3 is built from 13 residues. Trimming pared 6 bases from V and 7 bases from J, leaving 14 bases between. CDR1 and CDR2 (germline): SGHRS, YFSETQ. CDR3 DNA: TGCGCCAGCACCGGGACGGGCAGTAATGAGCAGTTCTTC. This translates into CASTGTGSNEQFF.

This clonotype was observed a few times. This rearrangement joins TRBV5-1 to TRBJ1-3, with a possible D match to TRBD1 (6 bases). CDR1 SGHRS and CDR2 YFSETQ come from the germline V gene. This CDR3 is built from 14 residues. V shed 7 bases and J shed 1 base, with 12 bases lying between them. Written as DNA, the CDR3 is TGCGCCAGCCGAGACCAGGGGTCTGGAAACACCATATATTTT. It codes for CASRDQGSGNTIYF.

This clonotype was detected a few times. The CDR3 region is CASQGTSYNEQFF. In DNA, the CDR3 is TGTGCCAGCCAGGGAACGTCCTACAATGAGCAGTTCTTC. This chain joins TRBV2 and TRBJ2-1, with TRBD1 as a possible D gene (5 bases). This CDR3 has 13 amino acids. V gave up 8 bases and J gave up 1 base, with 9 bases separating them. Per the germline V gene, CDR1 is SNHLY and CDR2 is FYNNEI.

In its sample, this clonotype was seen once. The CDR3 bases are TGCAGTGCTCGAGCCCGGGGACGGTACCAAGAGACCCAGTACTTC. This gives the protein CSARARGRYQETQYF. This chain connects TRBV20-1 to TRBJ2-5; the D call may be TRBD1 or TRBD2 (5 bases each). V was trimmed by 5 bases and J by 0 bases, leaving 16 bases between them. The CDR3 is 15 amino acids. Germline lookup yields CDR1 DFQATT and CDR2 SNEGSKA (reference sequence).

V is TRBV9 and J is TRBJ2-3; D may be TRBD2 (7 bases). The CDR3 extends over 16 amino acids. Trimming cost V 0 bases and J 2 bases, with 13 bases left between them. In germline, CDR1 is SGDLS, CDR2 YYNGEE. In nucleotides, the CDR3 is TGTGCCAGCAGCGTAGGGGGGGGCAGCTCCACAGATACGCAGTATTTT. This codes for CASSVGGGSSTDTQYF.

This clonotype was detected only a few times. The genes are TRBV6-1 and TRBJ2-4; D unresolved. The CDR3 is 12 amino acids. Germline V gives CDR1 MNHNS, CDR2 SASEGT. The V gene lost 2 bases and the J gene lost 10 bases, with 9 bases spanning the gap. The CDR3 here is CASSEFQTIQYF. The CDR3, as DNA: TGTGCCAGCAGTGAATTTCAGACAATTCAGTACTTC.

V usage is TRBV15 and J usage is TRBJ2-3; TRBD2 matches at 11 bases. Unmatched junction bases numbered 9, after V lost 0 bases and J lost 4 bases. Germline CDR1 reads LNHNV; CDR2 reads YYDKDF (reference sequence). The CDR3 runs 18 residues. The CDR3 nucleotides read TGTGCCACCAGCAGAGATTATCTAGCGGGGGGTGCTCCAGATACGCAGTATTTT. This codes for CATSRDYLAGGAPDTQYF.

CDR3 in DNA: TGTGCCAGCAGTTGGAACAGGGGGGGTCAGGCTGAAGCTTTCTTT. Its translation: CASSWNRGGQAEAFF. V is TRBV6-2 or TRBV6-3 and J is TRBJ1-1; TRBD1 agrees at 8 bases. This CDR3 contains 15 residues. From germline, CDR1 is MNHEY and CDR2 SVGEGT. V gave up 4 bases and J gave up 6 bases; unmatched junction bases: 10.

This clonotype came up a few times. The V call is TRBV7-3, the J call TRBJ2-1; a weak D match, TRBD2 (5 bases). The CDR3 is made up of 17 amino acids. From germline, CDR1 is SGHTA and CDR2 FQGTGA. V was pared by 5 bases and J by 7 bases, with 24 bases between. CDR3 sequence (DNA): TGTGCCAGCAGCCCGCGGTGGATGAGGGCAGGATATAATGAGCAGTTCTTC. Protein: CASSPRWMRAGYNEQFF.

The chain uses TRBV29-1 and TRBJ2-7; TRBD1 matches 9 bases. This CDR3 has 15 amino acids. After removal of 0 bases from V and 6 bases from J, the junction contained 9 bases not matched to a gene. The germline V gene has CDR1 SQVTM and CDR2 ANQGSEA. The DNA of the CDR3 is TGCAGCGTTGAAGAGCCCCCGGGACAGGGTGGCGAGCAGTACTTC. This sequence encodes CSVEEPPGQGGEQYF.

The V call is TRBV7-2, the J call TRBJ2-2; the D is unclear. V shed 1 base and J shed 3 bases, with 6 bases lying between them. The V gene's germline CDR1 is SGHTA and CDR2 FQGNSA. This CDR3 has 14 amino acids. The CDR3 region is CASSLGFDTGELFF. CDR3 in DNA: TGTGCCAGCAGCTTAGGATTCGACACCGGGGAGCTGTTTTTT.

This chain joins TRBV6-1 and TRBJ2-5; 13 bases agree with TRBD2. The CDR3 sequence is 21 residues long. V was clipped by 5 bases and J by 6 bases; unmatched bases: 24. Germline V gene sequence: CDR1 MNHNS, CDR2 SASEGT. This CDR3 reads CASSPSRPTSGGAGGVKTQYF. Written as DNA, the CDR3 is TGTGCCAGCAGTCCCTCCCGGCCTACTAGCGGGGGGGCCGGAGGCGTGAAGACCCAGTACTTC.

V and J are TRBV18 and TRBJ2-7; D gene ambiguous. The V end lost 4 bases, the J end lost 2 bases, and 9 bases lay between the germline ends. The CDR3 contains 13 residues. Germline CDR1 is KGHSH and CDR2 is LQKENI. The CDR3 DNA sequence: TGTGCCAGCTCACAGGGCAGTCCCTACGAGCAGTACTTC. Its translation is CASSQGSPYEQYF.

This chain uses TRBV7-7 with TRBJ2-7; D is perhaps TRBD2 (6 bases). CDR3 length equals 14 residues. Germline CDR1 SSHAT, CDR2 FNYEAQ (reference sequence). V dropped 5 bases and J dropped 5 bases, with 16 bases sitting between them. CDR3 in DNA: TGTGCCAGCAGCCCCCGGGGGTTAGTAAACGAGCAGTACTTC. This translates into CASSPRGLVNEQYF. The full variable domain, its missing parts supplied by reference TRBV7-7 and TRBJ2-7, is GAGVSQSPRYKVTKRGQDVTLRCDPISSHATLYWYQQALGQGPEFLTYFNYEAQPDKSGLPSDRFSAERPEGSISTLTIQRTEQRDSAMYRCASSPRGLVNEQYFGPGTRLTVT.

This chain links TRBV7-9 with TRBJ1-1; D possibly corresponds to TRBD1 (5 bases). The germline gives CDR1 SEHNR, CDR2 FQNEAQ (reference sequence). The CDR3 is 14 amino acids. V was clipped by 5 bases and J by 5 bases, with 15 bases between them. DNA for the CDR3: TGTGCCAGCAGCGCCGAGGGGCGCAGGACTGAAGCTTTCTTT. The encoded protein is CASSAEGRRTEAFF.

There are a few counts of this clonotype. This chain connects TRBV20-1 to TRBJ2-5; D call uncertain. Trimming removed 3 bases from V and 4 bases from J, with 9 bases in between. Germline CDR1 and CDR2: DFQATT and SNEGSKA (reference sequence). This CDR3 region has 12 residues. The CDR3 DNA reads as TGCAGTGCTAGGGTAGGGCGAGAGACCCAGTACTTC. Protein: CSARVGRETQYF.

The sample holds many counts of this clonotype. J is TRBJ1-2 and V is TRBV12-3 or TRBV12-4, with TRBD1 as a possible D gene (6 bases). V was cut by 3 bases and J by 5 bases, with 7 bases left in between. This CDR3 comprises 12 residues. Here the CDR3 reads CASSFQGYGYTF. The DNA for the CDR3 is TGTGCCAGCAGTTTCCAGGGGTATGGCTACACCTTC.

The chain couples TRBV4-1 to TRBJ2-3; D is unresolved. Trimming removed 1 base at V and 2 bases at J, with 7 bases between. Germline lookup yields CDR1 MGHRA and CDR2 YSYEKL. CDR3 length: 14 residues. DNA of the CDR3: TGCGCCAGCAGCCAAGGAGACCTCACAGATACGCAGTATTTT. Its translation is CASSQGDLTDTQYF.

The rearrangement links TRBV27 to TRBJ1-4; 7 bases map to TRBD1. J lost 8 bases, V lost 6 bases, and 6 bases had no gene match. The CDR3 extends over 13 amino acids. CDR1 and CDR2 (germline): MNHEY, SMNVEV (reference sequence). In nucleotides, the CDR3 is TGTGCCAGCAGCCGACAGGGTGGGGAAAAACTGTTTTTT. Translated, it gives CASSRQGGEKLFF.

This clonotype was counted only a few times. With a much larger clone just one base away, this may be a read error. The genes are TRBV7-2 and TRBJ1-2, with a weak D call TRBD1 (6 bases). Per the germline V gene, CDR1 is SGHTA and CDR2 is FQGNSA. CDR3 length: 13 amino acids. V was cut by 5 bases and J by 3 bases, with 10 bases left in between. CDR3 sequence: CASSPTGYYGYTF. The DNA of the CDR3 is TGTGCCAGCAGCCCCACAGGGTACTATGGCTACACCTTC.

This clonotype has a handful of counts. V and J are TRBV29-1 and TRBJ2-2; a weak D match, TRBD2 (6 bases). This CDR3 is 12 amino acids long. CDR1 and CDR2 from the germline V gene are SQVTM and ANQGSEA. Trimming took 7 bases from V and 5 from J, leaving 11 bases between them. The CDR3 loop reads CSATGGTGELFF. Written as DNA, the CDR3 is TGCAGCGCTACCGGAGGGACCGGGGAGCTGTTTTTT.

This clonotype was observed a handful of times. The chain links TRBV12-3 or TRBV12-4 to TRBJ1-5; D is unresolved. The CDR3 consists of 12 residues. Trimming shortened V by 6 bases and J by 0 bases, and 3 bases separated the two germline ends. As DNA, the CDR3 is TGTGCCAGCAGGATTAGCAATCAGCCCCAGCATTTT. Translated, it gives CASRISNQPQHF.